These 32 T cell receptor beta chains were sequenced from one sample in a study of persistence of HIV-infected CD4 T cells. The libraries were made with immunoSEQ version 4 in survey mode. Sequencing was performed with immunoSEQ multiplex PCR; in TCRdb, only in-frame clones are kept and a portion is missing. The data contain tens of thousands of clones, 75% to 80% of them singletons. Their specific antigens are unknown. An overlapping HIV-1 Gag peptide pool stimulated these cells at 0.75 to 1 ug/peptide/mL. Memory cells lacking CD40L and CD69 with high CD45RO were sorted. The sample in question was CD4+ T cells sorted from PBMCs after 18-hour stimulation, obtained from a patient who received antiretroviral therapy. Every receptor here comes from an adult man with HIV who was CMV-seropositive.

The chain uses TRBV30 and TRBJ1-5; maybe TRBD1 (6 bases). Looked up from germline, CDR1 is GTSNPN and CDR2 is SVGIG (reference sequence). Trimming took off 1 base at V and 4 bases at J, with 11 bases between the two ends. The CDR3 has 14 residues. Written as DNA, the CDR3 is TGTGCCTGGAGTGGGAATACAGGGAATCAGCCCCAGCATTTT. Residues: CAWSGNTGNQPQHF.

The chain has TRBV10-1 and TRBJ1-6; no reliable D call. Trimming shortened V by 5 bases and J by 10 bases, and 9 bases separated the two germline ends. Germline lookup yields CDR1 WNHNN and CDR2 SYGVQD (reference sequence). This CDR3 is built from 12 residues. CDR3 in amino acids: CASSSGSSPLHF. In nucleotides, the CDR3 is TGCGCCAGCAGTTCTGGTTCCTCACCCCTCCACTTT.

This clone showed up just a few times. This chain links TRBV20-1 with TRBJ1-4; TRBD1 matches 11 bases. V gave up 3 bases and J gave up 7 bases; unmatched junction bases: 7. The CDR3 length is 15 residues. Germline CDR1 reads DFQATT; CDR2 reads SNEGSKA (reference sequence). CDR3 residues: CSASPPGQGVEKLFF. The CDR3 bases are TGCAGTGCTAGTCCCCCGGGACAGGGGGTTGAAAAACTGTTTTTT.

The rearrangement joins TRBV3-1 (or the pseudogene TRBV3-2) to TRBJ2-7; D ambiguous. This CDR3 spans 13 amino acids. V lost 4 bases, J lost 1 base, and 8 bases lay in between. CDR1 and CDR2 (germline): LGHDT, YNNKEL (reference sequence). This CDR3 reads CASSLRVSYEQYF. The CDR3 nucleotides are TGTGCCAGCAGCCTACGAGTTTCCTACGAGCAGTACTTC.

The chain has TRBV15 and TRBJ1-2; 11 nucleotides align to TRBD1. Unmatched junction bases numbered 5, after V lost 4 bases and J lost 4 bases. The CDR3 has 15 residues. CDR1 and CDR2 (germline): LNHNV, YYDKDF (reference sequence). Written as DNA, the CDR3 is TGTGCCACCAGCAAAGGACAGGGGGCTGCCTATGGCTACACCTTC. Translated: CATSKGQGAAYGYTF.

This clone was detected only once. This sequence joins TRBV4-1 and TRBJ1-6; possibly TRBD1 for D (5 bases). CDR1 is MGHRA, CDR2 YSYEKL, per germline. The CDR3 totals 16 residues. V lost 2 bases, J lost 5 bases, and 13 bases lay in between. The DNA of the CDR3 is TGCGCCAGCAGCCAACCGGGAGGGGACCATAATTCACCCCTCCACTTT. This translates into CASSQPGGDHNSPLHF.

This chain connects TRBV19 to TRBJ1-1, with D uncertain. The germline V gene encodes CDR1 LNHDA and CDR2 SQIVND (reference sequence). The CDR3 contains 15 residues. Trimming cost V 7 bases and J 4 bases, with 19 bases left between them. The CDR3 region has the DNA TGTGCCAGTACCTTAAAAGCGGTGGCGGGCACTGAAGCTTTCTTT. It encodes CASTLKAVAGTEAFF.

The chain is built from TRBV24-1 and TRBJ2-3, with a possible D match to TRBD1 (6 bases). V dropped 6 bases and J dropped 5 bases, with 20 bases sitting between them. CDR1 KGHDR and CDR2 SFDVKD come from the germline V gene. The CDR3 spans 16 residues. CDR3 sequence (DNA): TGTGCCACCAGTTCCGCAGGGGCCGCTGCGGGAGATACGCAGTATTTT. Translated, it gives CATSSAGAAAGDTQYF.

This chain links TRBV6-4 with TRBJ2-6, with D possibly being TRBD1 (6 bases). The V end was cut by 6 bases, the J end by 3 bases, with 12 bases between. The CDR3 is 15 amino acids. Germline assignment: CDR1 MRHNA and CDR2 SNTAGT. The CDR3 bases are TGTGCCAGCAGCCCCCAAGGGGGTGGGGCCAACGTCCTGACTTTC. This encodes CASSPQGGGANVLTF.

The chain recombines TRBV11-3 with TRBJ2-5, with D possibly TRBD1 on 5 matching bases. The CDR3 loop spans 15 amino acids. The V gene's germline CDR1 is SGHNT and CDR2 YENEEA. The V gene lost 5 bases and the J gene lost 3 bases, with 16 bases spanning the gap. CDR3 sequence reads: CASSPGTLGEETQYF. For the CDR3, the DNA is TGTGCCAGCAGCCCCGGCACCCTAGGGGAAGAGACCCAGTACTTC. The complete variable domain, with remaining parts taken from reference TRBV11-3 and TRBJ2-5, reads EAGVVQSPRYKIIEKKQPVAFWCNPISGHNTLYWYLQNLGQGPELLIRYENEEAVDDSQLPKDRFSAERLKGVDSTLKIQPAELGDSAVYLCASSPGTLGEETQYFGPGTRLLVL.

V gene TRBV4-1 combines with J gene TRBJ2-7, with 8 positions matching TRBD1. Losses at the gene ends were 2 bases for V and 0 bases for J; bases not matched to a gene: 3. Germline values: CDR1 MGHRA, CDR2 YSYEKL. The CDR3 is made up of 15 amino acids. Here the CDR3 DNA reads TGCGCCAGCAGCCAACGGACAGGGAGCTCCTACGAGCAGTACTTC. Translation: CASSQRTGSSYEQYF.

V is TRBV9 and J is TRBJ2-5; no definite D call. Germline CDR1 reads SGDLS; CDR2 reads YYNGEE. V lost 4 bases, J lost 0 bases, and 10 bases lay in between. This CDR3 contains 14 residues. This CDR3 is CASSPQSYQETQYF. CDR3 bases: TGTGCCAGCAGCCCCCAGTCCTACCAAGAGACCCAGTACTTC.

This clone came up once. The rearrangement links TRBV30 to TRBJ1-5; weak D call: TRBD1 (5 bases). The CDR3 is 15 residues long. Germline V gene data show CDR1 as GTSNPN and CDR2 as SVGIG (reference sequence). V gave up 0 bases and J gave up 7 bases, with 16 bases separating them. Here the CDR3 reads CAWSVSDRREQPQHF. The CDR3 DNA reads TGTGCCTGGAGTGTCTCAGACCGCAGGGAGCAGCCCCAGCATTTT.

This clone occurred a few times. This chain joins TRBV2 and TRBJ1-5, with 9 bases aligning to TRBD1. V was pared by 10 bases and J by 4 bases, with 2 bases of the junction left unmatched. The CDR3 extends over 12 amino acids. Germline-derived CDR1 and CDR2 are SNHLY and FYNNEI. The CDR3 bases are TGTGCCACGACAGGGGGAAATCAGCCCCAGCATTTT. Its translation: CATTGGNQPQHF.

This clone was picked up one time. The V call is TRBV6-6, the J call TRBJ2-6, with TRBD1 matching over 7 bases. Germline values: CDR1 MNHNY, CDR2 SVGAGI (reference sequence). The length of the CDR3 is 18 residues. Trimming at V came to 5 bases and at J to 4 bases, leaving 14 bases not matched to a gene. In nucleotides, the CDR3 is TGTGCCAGCAGTCGGTTCGGGACAGAGCTTCTAGGGGCCAACGTCCTGACTTTC. Translation gives CASSRFGTELLGANVLTF.

CDR3 loop: CASSYSGTGVGETQYF. The CDR3 coding sequence is TGTGCCAGCAGTTACTCAGGGACAGGGGTTGGAGAGACCCAGTACTTC. This chain links TRBV6-5 with TRBJ2-5; 10 positions match TRBD1. CDR3 length: 16 residues. Germline-derived CDR1 and CDR2 are MNHEY and SVGAGI. Losses at the gene ends were 0 bases for V and 4 bases for J; bases not matched to a gene: 5.

The rearrangement links TRBV7-2 to TRBJ2-5; D remains ambiguous. Deletions cut 0 bases from V and 5 bases from J, with 7 bases between. Germline V gene sequence: CDR1 SGHTA, CDR2 FQGNSA. The CDR3 is 13 amino acids. DNA for the CDR3: TGTGCCAGCAGCTTAGCTAGTTTCGAGACCCAGTACTTC. The encoded protein is CASSLASFETQYF.

This chain connects TRBV10-3 to TRBJ1-6; TRBD1 agrees at 8 bases. Trimming at V came to 8 bases and at J to 14 bases, leaving 20 bases not matched to a gene. This CDR3 region has 16 residues. Germline CDR1 ENHRY, CDR2 SYGVKD. In DNA, the CDR3 is TGTGCCATCTCGCCAGGGGGCGCGGGAAGACATACAACCCTCCACTTT. It codes for CAISPGGAGRHTTLHF.

The V call is TRBV6-5, the J call TRBJ1-2; D is unclear. From germline, CDR1 is MNHEY and CDR2 SVGAGI. V lost 6 bases, J lost 0 bases, and 2 bases lay in between. This CDR3 region has 11 residues. The CDR3 bases are TGTGCCAGCAGAACTAACTATGGCTACACCTTC. This translates into CASRTNYGYTF.

This clone was recorded only once. The chain recombines TRBV19 with TRBJ2-7, with 7 bases that match TRBD1. The length of the CDR3 is 15 residues. V was pared by 5 bases and J by 2 bases, with 9 bases of the junction left unmatched. The germline gives CDR1 LNHDA, CDR2 SQIVND (reference sequence). CDR3 in amino acids: CASSSRGTVTYEQYF. The CDR3 region has the DNA TGTGCCAGTAGTTCGAGGGGGACAGTAACCTACGAGCAGTACTTC.

The chain carries TRBV6-5 and TRBJ2-7, with D perhaps assigned TRBD1 or TRBD2 (5 bases each). The CDR3 is made up of 14 amino acids. Looked up from germline, CDR1 is MNHEY and CDR2 is SVGAGI. With 2 bases removed from V and 6 bases from J, the gap between germline ends came to 14 bases. CDR3 DNA sequence: TGTGCCAGCAGTTACGAGGGGCGTAGTTCCGAGCAGTACTTC. It encodes CASSYEGRSSEQYF.

V gene TRBV12-3 or TRBV12-4 combines with J gene TRBJ2-5; a weak D match, TRBD2 (6 bases). The CDR3 runs to 13 residues. V was trimmed by 4 bases and J by 3 bases, leaving 9 bases between them. Here the CDR3 DNA reads TGTGCCAGCAGTTCGGGACTCGAAGAGACCCAGTACTTC. This codes for CASSSGLEETQYF.

V and J are TRBV7-2 and TRBJ1-4, with D perhaps TRBD1 (5 bases). Trimming removed 5 bases at V and 1 base at J, with 17 bases between. Per germline, CDR1 SGHTA and CDR2 FQGNSA. This CDR3 comprises 17 residues. The CDR3 region is CASSQGRAQGTNEKLFF. CDR3 coding DNA: TGTGCCAGCAGCCAAGGGCGCGCCCAGGGAACTAATGAAAAACTGTTTTTT.

The chain links TRBV2 to TRBJ2-1; the match to TRBD2 covers 11 bases. This CDR3 has 15 residues. Germline V gives CDR1 SNHLY, CDR2 FYNNEI. Trimming at V came to 6 bases and at J to 4 bases, leaving 5 bases not matched to a gene. The CDR3 nucleotides read TGTGCCAGCAGCCCCGGGACTAGCGGATACAATGAGCAGTTCTTC. Translating it yields CASSPGTSGYNEQFF.

The chain recombines TRBV20-1 with TRBJ2-7, with TRBD2 matching 11 bases. With V trimmed by 3 bases and J by 3 bases, 7 bases remained unmatched. The CDR3 has 15 amino acids. Germline assignment: CDR1 DFQATT and CDR2 SNEGSKA (reference sequence). CDR3 nucleotide sequence: TGCAGTGCTAGTATGGGTAGCGGGGGGGTCTACGAGCAGTACTTC. It specifies CSASMGSGGVYEQYF.

The chain couples TRBV3-1 (or the pseudogene TRBV3-2) to TRBJ2-5; 8 bases align to TRBD1. The trim removed 1 base at V and 3 bases at J, leaving 4 bases unmatched. The CDR3 runs 15 residues. Germline loops: CDR1 LGHDT, CDR2 YNNKEL (reference sequence). CDR3 protein: CASSQGTGRKETQYF. The CDR3 region has the DNA TGTGCCAGCAGCCAAGGGACAGGGCGTAAAGAGACCCAGTACTTC.

J is TRBJ1-1 and V is TRBV5-1, with D perhaps matching TRBD1 (6 bases). V was shortened by 4 bases and J by 5 bases, with 12 bases between the two germline ends. The CDR3 spans 13 residues. Per the germline V gene, CDR1 is SGHRS and CDR2 is YFSETQ. CDR3 residues: CASSGARGTEAFF. As DNA, the CDR3 is TGCGCCAGCAGCGGAGCTAGGGGGACTGAAGCTTTCTTT.

The chain has TRBV6-4 and TRBJ2-3, with a possible D match to TRBD2 (7 bases). Per germline, CDR1 MRHNA and CDR2 SNTAGT. This CDR3 has 14 residues. Trimming shortened V by 3 bases and J by 5 bases, and 12 bases separated the two germline ends. The CDR3 reads CASSERGGLDTQYF. In DNA form, the CDR3 reads TGTGCCAGCAGTGAAAGGGGGGGCCTAGATACGCAGTATTTT.

The chain uses TRBV25-1 and TRBJ2-2, with 10 positions matching TRBD2. Germline CDR1 and CDR2: MGHDK and SYGVNS. This CDR3 region has 16 residues. V lost 7 bases and J lost 7; bases outside the gene matches: 12. The chain's CDR3 is CASTGLAGDRGGELFF. The DNA for the CDR3 is TGTGCCAGCACGGGGCTAGCGGGAGATCGGGGCGGGGAGCTGTTTTTT.

V is TRBV30 and J is TRBJ2-5, with TRBD2 identical over 12 bases. With 7 bases clipped from V and 10 bases from J, the junction kept 19 bases outside the gene matches. Germline V lookup: CDR1 GTSNPN, CDR2 SVGIG (reference sequence). The CDR3 length is 16 residues. The CDR3 DNA reads TGTGCCTTGGACCCTCGACTAGCGGGGGTTCAGGAGGGCCAGTACTTC. Protein: CALDPRLAGVQEGQYF.

This clone was found once. The V gene is TRBV4-3, the J gene TRBJ2-7, with D maybe TRBD1 (5 bases). In germline, CDR1 is LGHNA, CDR2 YSLEER. Trimming shortened V by 1 base and J by 6 bases, and 16 bases separated the two germline ends. This CDR3 is built from 15 residues. CDR3 sequence (DNA): TGCGCCAGCAGCCAAGCCCTAATGGGGCAAGCCGAGCAGTACTTC. Its translation is CASSQALMGQAEQYF.

By share, this clone counts as medium-sized. V is TRBV7-9 and J is TRBJ2-1; 9 nucleotides align to TRBD2. The CDR3 loop spans 18 amino acids. Germline CDR1 reads SEHNR; CDR2 reads FQNEAQ (reference sequence). V trimming: 5 bases; J trimming: 3 bases; junction bases outside the gene matches: 14. In nucleotides, the CDR3 is TGTGCCAGCAGCCCCGGGACTAGCTGGGGTCCAGGCTACAATGAGCAGTTCTTC. Translation gives CASSPGTSWGPGYNEQFF.